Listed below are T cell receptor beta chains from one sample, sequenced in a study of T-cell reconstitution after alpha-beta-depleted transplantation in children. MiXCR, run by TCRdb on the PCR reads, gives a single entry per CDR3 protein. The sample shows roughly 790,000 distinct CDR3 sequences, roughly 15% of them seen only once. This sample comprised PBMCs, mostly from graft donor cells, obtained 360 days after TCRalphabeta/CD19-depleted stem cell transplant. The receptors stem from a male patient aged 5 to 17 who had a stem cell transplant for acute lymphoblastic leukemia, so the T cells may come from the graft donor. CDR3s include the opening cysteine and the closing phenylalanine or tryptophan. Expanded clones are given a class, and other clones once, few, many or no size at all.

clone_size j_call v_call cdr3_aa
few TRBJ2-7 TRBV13 CASRASGRSYEQYF
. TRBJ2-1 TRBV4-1 CASSHPREAPYNEQFF
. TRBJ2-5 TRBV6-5 CASSYSAGYGETQYF
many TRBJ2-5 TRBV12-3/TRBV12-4 CASSLRTGQETQYF
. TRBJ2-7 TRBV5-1 CASSFRPGTQWGGEQYF
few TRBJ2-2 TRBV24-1 CATSDYENTGELFF
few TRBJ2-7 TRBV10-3 CAISEKRDRGLAGDYEQYF
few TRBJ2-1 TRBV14 CASRKRSSGSLGDEQFF
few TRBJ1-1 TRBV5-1 CASSWDSNTEAFF
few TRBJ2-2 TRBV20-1 CSAPLPTGELFF
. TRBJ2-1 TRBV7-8 CASMRGSAYNEQFF
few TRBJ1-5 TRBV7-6 CASSLRSEGGQPQHF
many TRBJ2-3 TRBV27 CASSLSGRGADTQYF
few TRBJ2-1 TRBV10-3 CAISAREGLYNEQFF
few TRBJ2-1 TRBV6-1 CASKGARVGEQFF
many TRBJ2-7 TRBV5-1 CASGLAGVYEQYF
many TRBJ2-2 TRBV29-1 CSVVSGPLTGELFF
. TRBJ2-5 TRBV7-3 CASSLTWGAKETQYF
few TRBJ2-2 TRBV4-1 CASRPGLARERTGELFF
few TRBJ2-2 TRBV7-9 CASSLALPTGELFF
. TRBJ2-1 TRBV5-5 CASSLAQFPFF
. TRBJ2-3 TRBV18 CASSLQRRLAVRGTDTQYF
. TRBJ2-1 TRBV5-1 CASSMTSGRANNEQFF
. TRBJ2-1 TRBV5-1 CASSLWESPQWEQFF
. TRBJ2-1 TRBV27 CASSPRAAGAPNEQFF
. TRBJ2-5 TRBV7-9 CASSSDWTGGAETQYF
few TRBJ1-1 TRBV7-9 CASSGNGGENTEAFF
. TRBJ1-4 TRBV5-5 CASRNVPGDEKLFF
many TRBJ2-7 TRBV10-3 CAISESNRGYEQYF
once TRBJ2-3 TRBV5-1 CASSSLDISGTDTQYF
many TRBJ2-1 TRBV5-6 CASSFTGEQFF
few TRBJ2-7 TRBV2 CASPSGTGYEQYF
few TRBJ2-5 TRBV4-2 CASSPLTSGAALNQETQYF
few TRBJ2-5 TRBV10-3 CAISPGLAGQETQYF
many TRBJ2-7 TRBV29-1 CSASRASSYEQYF
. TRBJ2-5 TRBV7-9 CASSFRVSGREETQYF
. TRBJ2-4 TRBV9 CASSIQGSAGKNIQYF
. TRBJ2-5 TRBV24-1 CATSDLTPGRGATQYF
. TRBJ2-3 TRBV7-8 CASCRFSTDTQYF
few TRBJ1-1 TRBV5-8 CASRGRGRTEAFF
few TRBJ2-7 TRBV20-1 CSASTGVGDEQYF
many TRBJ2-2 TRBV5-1 CASSPSNSTGELFF
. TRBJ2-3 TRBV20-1 CSAGTTLRSTDTQYF
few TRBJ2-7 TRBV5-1 CASSLGPPPDYEQYF
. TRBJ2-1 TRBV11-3 CASSLDGGRANEQFF
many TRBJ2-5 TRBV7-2 CASSPVGTVRKLPKETQYF
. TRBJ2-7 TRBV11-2 CASSLVGESSYEQYF
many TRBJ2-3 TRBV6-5 CASSYWSSGDTQYF
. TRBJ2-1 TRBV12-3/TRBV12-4 CASTGLAGDNEQFF
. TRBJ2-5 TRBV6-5 CASSYLTGGETQYF
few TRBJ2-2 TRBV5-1 CASSLGGWGGGTGELFF
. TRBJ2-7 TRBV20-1 CTKGTSGSYEQYF
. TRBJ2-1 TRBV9 CASSVEGGEQFF
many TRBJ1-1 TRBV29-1 CSVDSMNTEAFF
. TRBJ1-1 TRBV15 CATSSTARRVGIGTEAFF
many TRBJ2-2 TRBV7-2 CASSLVRDTGELFF
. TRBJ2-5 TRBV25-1 CASSEYPLGGQETQYF